One sample yielded the 29 T cell receptor beta chains listed below, sequenced in a study of radiotherapy plus CTLA-4 blockade in lung cancer. TCRdb's table, derived via immunoSEQ multiplex PCR, lists solely in-frame clones and lacks some. The table has roughly 120,000 clones, over 65% seen once. Source: peripheral blood, taken from a patient treated with radiotherapy plus ipilimumab. The source of these receptors is a human donor with non-small cell lung cancer that progressed on radiotherapy plus ipilimumab. Some clones in this sample may be carry-over from other donors' samples.

V gene TRBV28 combines with J gene TRBJ2-7; no clear D. Between the trimmed V and J ends, which lost 9 bases and 1 base, there was a span of 19 bases. The CDR3 runs to 15 residues. Germline V gene lookup returns CDR1 MDHEN and CDR2 SYDVKM. This chain's CDR3 is CASHPRTRLSYEQYF. The CDR3, as DNA: TGTGCCAGTCATCCCCGGACCCGCCTGTCCTACGAGCAGTACTTC.

With regard to this clone: A junction end diverges from the germline sequence, so it may reflect a read error. The rearrangement joins TRBV7-7 to TRBJ2-3; 13 nucleotides agree with TRBD2. Germline lookup yields CDR1 SSHAT and CDR2 FNYEAQ (reference sequence). The CDR3 consists of 16 residues. CDR3 region: CASSPGLAGTADTQYF. CDR3 sequence (DNA): TGTGCTAGCAGCCCGGGACTAGCGGGGACCGCAGATACGCAGTATTTT.

This chain joins TRBV5-1 and TRBJ1-4; D may be TRBD1 (6 bases). The germline V gene has CDR1 SGHRS and CDR2 YFSETQ. V was pared by 3 bases and J by 10 bases, with 16 bases between. CDR3 length: 14 amino acids. The CDR3 DNA reads TGCGCCAGCAGCTCAACACAGGGTCCAGGAAAACTGTTTTTT. Protein sequence: CASSSTQGPGKLFF.

V is TRBV25-1 and J is TRBJ1-2; TRBD1 might be the D (5 bases). Germline CDR1 and CDR2: MGHDK and SYGVNS. Between the trimmed V and J ends, which lost 2 bases and 3 bases, there was a span of 10 bases. The CDR3 consists of 14 residues. The CDR3 reads CASSEQGRDYGYTF. CDR3 sequence (DNA): TGTGCCAGCAGTGAACAGGGAAGGGACTATGGCTACACCTTC.

The chain couples TRBV4-3 to TRBJ2-4, with unresolved D. Trimming shortened V by 4 bases and J by 2 bases, and 15 bases separated the two germline ends. This CDR3 spans 16 amino acids. CDR1 is LGHNA, CDR2 YSLEER, per germline. The CDR3 DNA reads as TGCGCCAGCAGCCCTTTTGTTGCTGGGTCCAAAAACATTCAGTACTTC. It is translated as CASSPFVAGSKNIQYF.

This sequence joins TRBV25-1 and TRBJ2-7; perhaps TRBD1 as D (6 bases). Looked up from germline, CDR1 is MGHDK and CDR2 is SYGVNS. V was pared by 3 bases and J by 8 bases, with 11 bases between. The CDR3 covers 12 residues. The CDR3 region has the DNA TGTGCCAGCAGTGATAACAGGGAGCAGCAGTACTTC. Translated, it gives CASSDNREQQYF.

This clone showed up just once. This chain links TRBV6-6 with TRBJ2-7, with D hard to call. The CDR3 has 13 residues. Trimming left V 5 bases short and J 3 bases short, with 11 bases between. Germline V lookup: CDR1 MNHNY, CDR2 SVGAGI (reference sequence). CDR3 loop: CASSEDTLYEQYF. In DNA form, the CDR3 reads TGTGCCAGCAGTGAGGATACACTCTACGAGCAGTACTTC.

CDR3 DNA: TGTGCCAGCAGTGCTGACAGCTGGAGCACTGAAGCTTTCTTT. The encoded protein is CASSADSWSTEAFF. The chain carries TRBV2 and TRBJ1-1; perhaps TRBD1 as D (5 bases). V lost 4 bases to trimming and J lost 4 bases, with 13 bases between them. This CDR3 region has 14 residues. The germline gives CDR1 SNHLY, CDR2 FYNNEI.

V is TRBV30 and J is TRBJ1-1; D may be TRBD1 (5 bases). The length of the CDR3 is 13 residues. Germline V lookup: CDR1 GTSNPN, CDR2 SVGIG (reference sequence). Trimming took 2 bases from V and 5 from J, leaving 12 bases between them. The CDR3 DNA reads TGTGCCTGGAGTAAGGCAGGGAATACTGAAGCTTTCTTT. Translation: CAWSKAGNTEAFF.

The chain employs TRBV19 and TRBJ2-6; the D is unclear. This CDR3 region has 14 residues. V shed 9 bases and J shed 0 bases, with 9 bases lying between them. Germline V gene lookup returns CDR1 LNHDA and CDR2 SQIVND (reference sequence). This chain's CDR3 is CASDKSSGANVLTF. CDR3 nucleotides: TGTGCCAGCGATAAGAGCTCTGGGGCCAACGTCCTGACTTTC.

The V gene is TRBV5-6, the J gene TRBJ2-3, with 9 bases matching TRBD1. Germline assignment: CDR1 SGHDT and CDR2 YYEEEE. The CDR3 is 15 residues long. J gave up 3 bases and V 2 bases, and 4 bases lay outside the gene matches. The CDR3 nucleotides are TGTGCCAGCAGCTTTGTGGACAGGGGTACAGATACGCAGTATTTT. It yields the protein CASSFVDRGTDTQYF.

This chain uses TRBV11-1 with TRBJ1-2; a weak D match, TRBD1 (5 bases). The CDR3 has 13 residues. Between the trimmed V and J ends, which lost 4 bases and 3 bases, there was a span of 9 bases. Germline-derived CDR1 and CDR2 are SGHAT and FQDESV (reference sequence). The CDR3 sequence: CASSWGPYYGYTF. The CDR3, as DNA: TGTGCCAGCAGCTGGGGACCGTACTATGGCTACACCTTC.

This sequence joins TRBV6-1 and TRBJ1-2; 10 nucleotides align to TRBD1. CDR1 and CDR2 from the germline V gene are MNHNS and SASEGT. This CDR3 has 14 residues. V shed 6 bases, J shed 4 bases, and the junction held 5 bases outside the gene matches. DNA of the CDR3: TGTGCCAGCAGGAAGACAGGGGGCGGCTATGGCTACACCTTC. This translates into CASRKTGGGYGYTF.

V usage is TRBV30 and J usage is TRBJ2-3; possibly TRBD1 or TRBD2 for D (5 bases each). The germline V and J ends were trimmed by 3 bases and 1 base, with 11 bases remaining between them. Germline assignment: CDR1 GTSNPN and CDR2 SVGIG (reference sequence). The CDR3 sequence is 14 residues long. CDR3: CAWRKRGGTDTQYF. Here the CDR3 DNA reads TGTGCCTGGAGGAAAAGAGGGGGCACAGATACGCAGTATTTT.

V and J are TRBV18 and TRBJ2-5; D is unresolved. V was clipped by 3 bases and J by 5 bases, with 13 bases between them. Germline-derived CDR1 and CDR2 are KGHSH and LQKENI. This CDR3 contains 14 residues. CDR3 sequence reads: CASSPLNNGETQYF. The DNA of the CDR3 is TGTGCCAGCTCACCTCTGAACAACGGGGAGACCCAGTACTTC.

V is TRBV10-3 and J is TRBJ2-7; tentatively, D is TRBD1 or TRBD2 (6 bases each). The CDR3 length is 20 residues. In germline, CDR1 is ENHRY, CDR2 SYGVKD. V was shortened by 3 bases and J by 3 bases, with 30 bases between the two germline ends. CDR3: CAISDPDSGPTNKGGYEQYF. CDR3 nucleotides: TGTGCCATCAGTGATCCTGATAGTGGACCGACTAATAAGGGGGGCTACGAGCAGTACTTC.

This clone has a handful of counts. This rearrangement joins TRBV19 to TRBJ2-1; 8 bases align to TRBD1. The V gene's germline CDR1 is LNHDA and CDR2 SQIVND (reference sequence). The V segment lost 5 bases and the J segment 6 bases; nucleotides outside the gene matches: 3. The length of the CDR3 is 13 residues. The CDR3 loop is CASSWTGSNEQFF. In nucleotides, the CDR3 is TGTGCCAGTAGTTGGACAGGGAGCAATGAGCAGTTCTTC.

The V call is TRBV19, the J call TRBJ2-6; D unresolved. V was pared by 4 bases and J by 0 bases, with 10 bases between. CDR3 length: 16 amino acids. Germline values: CDR1 LNHDA, CDR2 SQIVND (reference sequence). CDR3 amino acids: CASSKTANSGANVLTF. The DNA of the CDR3 is TGTGCCAGTAGTAAAACAGCAAACTCTGGGGCCAACGTCCTGACTTTC.

This chain links TRBV6-5 with TRBJ1-2; TRBD1 aligns across 9 bases. Germline CDR1 reads MNHEY; CDR2 reads SVGAGI. The CDR3 runs to 13 residues. Trimming took 6 bases from V and 7 from J; bases not matched to a gene: 6. The CDR3 nucleotides are TGTGCCAGCAGACAACAGGGGGCATCTGGCTACACCTTC. It is translated as CASRQQGASGYTF.

The rearrangement uses TRBV7-2 and TRBJ1-5; D gene ambiguous. V lost 1 base and J 3 bases, leaving 7 bases between the germline ends. The CDR3 sequence is 14 residues long. Germline CDR1 is SGHTA and CDR2 is FQGNSA. CDR3 protein: CASSLVTANQPQHF. CDR3 DNA: TGTGCCAGCAGCTTAGTGACCGCCAATCAGCCCCAGCATTTT.

The J gene is TRBJ1-2, the V gene TRBV6-5, with D possibly matching TRBD1 (6 bases). CDR1 and CDR2 from the germline V gene are MNHEY and SVGAGI. V lost 2 bases, J lost 7 bases, and 17 bases lay in between. This CDR3 spans 15 amino acids. The CDR3 here is CASSYGSGVRGGYTF. DNA for the CDR3: TGTGCCAGCAGTTACGGTTCAGGGGTTCGTGGTGGCTACACCTTC.

The chain has TRBV4-3 and TRBJ2-3; D call uncertain. V was cut by 0 bases and J by 3 bases, with 4 bases left in between. The length of the CDR3 is 13 residues. From germline, CDR1 is LGHNA and CDR2 YSLEER. The CDR3 region has the DNA TGCGCCAGCAGCCAAGAAGGAACAGATACGCAGTATTTT. Translated, it gives CASSQEGTDTQYF.

This chain links TRBV4-3 with TRBJ2-2; D is ambiguous. Trimming took 0 bases from V and 0 from J, leaving 11 bases between them. The CDR3 consists of 17 residues. The germline V gene has CDR1 LGHNA and CDR2 YSLEER. Here the CDR3 DNA reads TGCGCCAGCAGCCAAGACCACTACGGAGCGAACACCGGGGAGCTGTTTTTT. Amino acid sequence: CASSQDHYGANTGELFF.

This chain joins TRBV7-3 and TRBJ1-6, with 8 bases aligning to TRBD1. Trimming cost V 5 bases and J 6 bases; bases outside gene matches: 3. The CDR3 has 14 amino acids. Germline lookup yields CDR1 SGHTA and CDR2 FQGTGA. Here the CDR3 DNA reads TGTGCCAGCAGCACAGGGGGAGGTAATTCACCCCTCCACTTT. Translated: CASSTGGGNSPLHF.

The rearrangement uses TRBV7-2 and TRBJ1-1, with 8 bases identical to TRBD1. After removal of 2 bases from V and 11 bases from J, the junction contained 10 bases not matched to a gene. The CDR3 is 14 amino acids. Germline lookup yields CDR1 SGHTA and CDR2 FQGNSA. The CDR3 nucleotides are TGTGCCAGCAGCTTATTCTCAGGGGGCGAAGGGGCTTTCTTT. As protein: CASSLFSGGEGAFF.

The J gene is TRBJ2-2, the V gene TRBV9, with D maybe TRBD1 (5 bases). V was cut by 2 bases and J by 1 base, with 6 bases left in between. Germline-derived CDR1 and CDR2 are SGDLS and YYNGEE. CDR3 length: 14 residues. The CDR3 is CASSVTGNTGELFF. In nucleotides, the CDR3 is TGTGCCAGCAGCGTTACAGGGAACACCGGGGAGCTGTTTTTT.

This clone was recorded once. This sequence joins TRBV6-1 and TRBJ2-6; D call uncertain. Deletions cut 2 bases from V and 4 bases from J, with 6 bases between. The CDR3 totals 14 residues. The V gene's germline CDR1 is MNHNS and CDR2 SASEGT. The CDR3 loop reads CASSEIAGANVLTF. Written as DNA, the CDR3 is TGTGCCAGCAGTGAAATAGCCGGGGCCAACGTCCTGACTTTC.

The V call is TRBV9, the J call TRBJ2-4; D gene uncertain. Germline CDR1 is SGDLS and CDR2 is YYNGEE. CDR3 length: 14 amino acids. V lost 4 bases and J 8 bases, leaving 16 bases between the germline ends. DNA of the CDR3: TGTGCCAGCAGCCCCCGCACCGCTCCGGACATTCAGTACTTC. This encodes CASSPRTAPDIQYF. The whole variable domain, filled in from reference TRBV9 and TRBJ2-4, reads DSGVTQTPKHLITATGQRVTLRCSPRSGDLSVYWYQQSLDQGLQFLIQYYNGEERAKGNILERFSAQQFPDLHSELNLSSLELGDSALYFCASSPRTAPDIQYFGAGTRLSVL.

The CDR3 reads CASSRLPTGQTGASGNTIYF. In nucleotides, the CDR3 is TGCGCCAGCAGCCGACTACCGACGGGACAAACTGGGGCCTCTGGAAACACCATATATTTT. The chain combines TRBV5-1 with TRBJ1-3, with D maybe TRBD1 (6 bases). V lost 4 bases, J lost 0 bases, and 26 bases lay in between. Germline values: CDR1 SGHRS, CDR2 YFSETQ. The CDR3 runs to 20 residues.